The 12 T cell receptor beta chains listed next were all sequenced from one sample in a study of cytomegalovirus exposure and HLA in healthy donors. TCRdb's copy holds only in-frame clones and misses some; the assay was immunoSEQ multiplex PCR. The data show under 65,000 clones, 95% seen once. The sequenced material came from PBMCs. The receptors shown here come from a woman between 18 and 30 years old in good health and CMV-seropositive.

The chain employs TRBV28 and TRBJ1-2, with TRBD1 identical over 8 bases. Trimming at V came to 5 bases and at J to 8 bases, leaving 7 bases not matched to a gene. This CDR3 is 13 amino acids long. The germline gives CDR1 MDHEN, CDR2 SYDVKM. CDR3 sequence reads: CASSPQGARGYTF. DNA of the CDR3: TGTGCCAGCAGTCCTCAGGGGGCCCGGGGCTACACCTTC.

The chain has TRBV1 and TRBJ2-2; TRBD2, as called in the table, went unchecked against the DNA. TRBV1 is a pseudogene segment. The CDR3 covers 16 residues. The CDR3 coding sequence is TGCACCAGCAGCCAGCTTGGGGGGTTAAACACCGGGGAGCTGTTTTTT. Translated, it gives CTSSQLGGLNTGELFF.

V is TRBV7-8 and J is TRBJ1-1, with a possible D match to TRBD1 (6 bases). Per germline, CDR1 SGHVS and CDR2 FQNEAQ. CDR3 length: 16 residues. V dropped 1 base and J dropped 1 base, with 13 bases sitting between them. The chain's CDR3 is CASSLVGGPKNTEAFF. The CDR3 bases are TGTGCCAGCAGCTTAGTCGGGGGGCCCAAGAACACTGAAGCTTTCTTT.

The chain joins TRBV5-1 to TRBJ1-1; 11 bases match TRBD1. The CDR3 has 12 residues. Germline CDR1 SGHRS, CDR2 YFSETQ. J lost 7 bases, V lost 7 bases, and 3 bases had no gene match. The CDR3 DNA reads as TGCGCCAGCGGGACAGGGGGAAATGAAGCTTTCTTT. This translates into CASGTGGNEAFF.

The chain carries TRBV30 and TRBJ1-5; 12 nucleotides match TRBD1. Germline loops: CDR1 GTSNPN, CDR2 SVGIG (reference sequence). The J segment lost 6 bases and the V segment lost 5 bases, leaving 2 bases of the junction unmatched. The CDR3 runs to 13 residues. CDR3: CAWGTGGLQPQHF. The CDR3 nucleotides read TGTGCCTGGGGGACAGGGGGCCTTCAGCCCCAGCATTTT.

V is TRBV11-3 and J is TRBJ2-1, with 7 nucleotides matching TRBD2. This CDR3 contains 15 residues. The ends lost 1 base at V and 4 bases at J; junction bases unmatched: 4. The V gene's germline CDR1 is SGHNT and CDR2 YENEEA. As DNA, the CDR3 is TGTGCCAGCAGCTTAGTAGCGGGCGCTTACAATGAGCAGTTCTTC. This encodes CASSLVAGAYNEQFF.

The chain links TRBV4-3 to TRBJ1-1; 9 nucleotides match TRBD1. Germline lookup yields CDR1 LGHNA and CDR2 YSLEER. CDR3 length equals 15 residues. The junction had 10 bases not matched to a gene; V was cut back by 5 bases and J by 6 bases. The CDR3, as DNA: TGCGCCAGCAGCGGTCCGGGACAGGGCCTCCCTGAAGCTTTCTTT. It is translated as CASSGPGQGLPEAFF.

The chain is built from TRBV9 and TRBJ2-1; 10 nucleotides match TRBD2. Per the germline V gene, CDR1 is SGDLS and CDR2 is YYNGEE. The V gene end was trimmed by 0 bases and the J gene end by 8 bases; junction bases not matched to a gene: 11. This CDR3 has 17 amino acids. The chain's CDR3 is CASSVGGLASLGDEQFF. Written as DNA, the CDR3 is TGTGCCAGCAGCGTAGGGGGACTAGCGTCCCTTGGCGATGAGCAGTTCTTC.

The chain joins TRBV2 to TRBJ1-5; no reliable D call. V was clipped by 6 bases and J by 5 bases, with 11 bases between them. CDR3 length: 13 residues. From germline, CDR1 is SNHLY and CDR2 FYNNEI. For the CDR3, the DNA is TGTGCCAGCAGGGCAACAAGCGATCAGCCCCAGCATTTT. Translation: CASRATSDQPQHF.

The rearrangement links TRBV7-7 to TRBJ2-5; D may be TRBD2 (5 bases). The CDR3 is 13 amino acids. Germline V gene data show CDR1 as SSHAT and CDR2 as FNYEAQ (reference sequence). V was pared by 10 bases and J by 5 bases, with 17 bases between. The CDR3 coding sequence is TGTGCCACCGCGGACTGGTTCGGTGAGACCCAGTACTTC. Encoded protein: CATADWFGETQYF.

This chain connects TRBV6-4 to TRBJ2-2; 7 bases are a match to TRBD1. V was clipped by 6 bases and J by 0 bases; unmatched bases: 4. The CDR3 runs to 15 residues. Per the germline V gene, CDR1 is MRHNA and CDR2 is SNTAGT. CDR3 nucleotides: TGTGCCAGCAGAGTAGGGACAGCGAACACCGGGGAGCTGTTTTTT. Translated: CASRVGTANTGELFF.

The chain couples TRBV7-6 to TRBJ1-2; maybe TRBD1 (6 bases). V was pared by 4 bases and J by 3 bases, with 18 bases between. Germline CDR1 SGHVS, CDR2 FNYEAQ. This CDR3 spans 16 amino acids. In DNA form, the CDR3 reads TGTGCCAGCAGCTCTGACAGGACCCAAGGCCACTATGGCTACACCTTC. The encoded protein is CASSSDRTQGHYGYTF.